This section outlines one T cell receptor beta chain sequence together with its context. This clonotype appeared many times. Its binding antigen is unknown. No much larger clone is present one base from it, and per-base qualities are unavailable. This sample's time point label indicates: sample taken at primary tumor resection. TCR sequencing used whole RNA extracted from tumor and nontumor lung tissue, or from cryopreserved PBMC samples, without cell sorting. Samples were obtained from around 72 patients with early-stage, untreated non-small cell lung cancer from the lung TRACERx cohort. Only patients for whom sufficient RNA was available from at least two tumor regions were selected for TCR sequencing. Trimming accounts for 2 bases at V and 4 bases at J, while the number of junction bases matched to no gene is 3. From the cysteine through the phenylalanine, the CDR3 covers 15 amino acids. The read is trimmed to its CDR3 DNA, 45 bases read in frame from base 1. From the germline V gene, CDR1 is MDHEN and CDR2 is SYDVKM.

Library construction relied on 5' RACE. Sequencing was carried out with a NextSeq 500. To allow correction of PCR and sequencing errors, the TCR library protocol tagged every TCR cDNA molecule with a unique molecular identifier. Turning to the authors' computational methods: Decombinator tools were used for TCR identification, UMI-based error correction and CDR3 extraction. TCRs above a frequency of 2 per 1,000, corresponding to the top 1% of the tumor frequency distribution, were defined as expanded. Each repertoire was subsampled 100 times to 5,000 TCRs, after which Renyi diversity was computed with the R vegan package. CDR3 similarity networks were constructed using string-kernel similarity of amino acid triplets, with links drawn between CDR3s whose pairwise similarity was above 0.82. Through fastp at Q25 and MiXCR, TCRdb rebuilt clones from the public reads, retaining in-frame beta chains. Each entry is one CDR3 protein sequence, shown with its most common DNA and genes. What appears here as the V and J calls and clone size reflects TCRdb's work, not the paper's. The sample table lists 45,000 to 55,000 distinct CDR3 sequences, about 5.8% of them with a count of one. Of the sample, over 8.5% falls within the top ten clones.

This sample is part of a study of spatial heterogeneity in lung cancer (dated by TCRdb to the late 2010s). For the study in its entirety: Beta-chain transcripts were consistently detected in greater numbers than alpha-chain transcripts, which likely reflected higher beta-chain transcript abundance. In the raw uncorrected reads, each unique combination of TCR and UMI appeared more than ten times on average. In non-small cell lung cancer, the study made a quantitative comparison of TCR alpha and beta repertoires among multiple tumor regions, matched nontumor lung and blood. Nonsynonymous mutation counts, determined by whole-exome sequencing of tumor tissue, were related to TCR repertoire features. Both alpha and beta chains were TCR-sequenced in samples taken at surgery, namely 220 tumor regions, around 64 matched nontumor lung samples and 55 to 60 PBMC samples.

Broad study findings and their caveats: Ubiquitous expanded tumor TCRs were detected in blood more often at tumor resection than at routine follow-up. Additional single-cell paired TCR alpha and beta sequencing was considered necessary to confirm, at a functional level, the hypothesis that regional TCRs recognize regional mutations.

The chain joins TRBV28 to TRBJ1-3, with 9 middle bases fitting TRBD1. This clonotype originated in a male donor with early-stage non-small cell lung cancer. Sequenced here: PBMCs, sampled at surgery. The CDR3 sequence is CASSLGQGKGNTIYF. The DNA sequence is as follows: TGTGCCAGCAGTTTAGGACAGGGGAAAGGAAACACCATATATTTT.